The 25 T cell receptor beta chains given below trace back to one sample, sequenced in a study. TCRdb independently ran MiXCR on the reads; one entry per CDR3 protein. The table shows some 5,200 distinct CDR3 sequences, with 9.5% occurring only once. The sequencing input was CD4+ T cells from synovial fluid. The receptors were gathered from a human donor with rheumatoid arthritis.

This clonotype counts as medium-sized. This chain uses TRBV5-4 with TRBJ2-5; D tentatively fits TRBD1 or TRBD2 (5 bases each). Germline V CDR1 and CDR2: SGHNT, YYREEE (reference sequence). This CDR3 region has 14 residues. The V end lost 3 bases, the J end lost 5 bases, and 14 bases lay between the germline ends. CDR3 amino acids: CASSSGPTSETQYF. The DNA of the CDR3 is TGTGCCAGCAGCTCGGGACCCACCTCGGAGACCCAGTACTTC.

For this clonotype: A much larger clone lies a single base off, so this may be a read error. The genes are TRBV5-1 and TRBJ1-1, with D uncertain. Germline V CDR1 and CDR2: SGHRS, YFSETQ. The germline V and J ends were trimmed by 1 base and 4 bases, with 11 bases remaining between them. CDR3 length: 14 residues. The CDR3 region has the DNA TGCGCCAGCAGCTTGTGGCAAGTGGGCACTGAAGCTTTCTTT. Protein: CASSLWQVGTEAFF.

In its sample, this clonotype is medium-sized. The gene calls are TRBV7-2 and TRBJ2-1; perhaps TRBD1 as D (6 bases). The CDR3 length is 14 residues. Trimming pared 3 bases from V and 6 bases from J, leaving 12 bases between. Germline CDR1 SGHTA, CDR2 FQGNSA. Here the CDR3 reads CASSLTGMINEQFF. The CDR3 nucleotides are TGTGCCAGCAGCTTGACAGGCATGATCAATGAGCAGTTCTTC.

This clonotype was observed at least ten times. The CDR3 nucleotides read TGCAGTGCCCCACGAGGAATAGGCTTGAAGGAGACCCAGTACTTC. Translated, it gives CSAPRGIGLKETQYF. The J gene is TRBJ2-5, the V gene TRBV20-1, with D uncertain. This CDR3 spans 15 amino acids. Germline loops: CDR1 DFQATT, CDR2 SNEGSKA (reference sequence). V shed 6 bases and J shed 5 bases, with 22 bases lying between them.

By sample share, this clonotype is medium-sized. The rearrangement joins TRBV18 to TRBJ1-1, with D unclear. In germline, CDR1 is KGHSH, CDR2 LQKENI. This CDR3 spans 15 amino acids. The V end lost 2 bases, the J end lost 5 bases, and 15 bases lay between the germline ends. The CDR3 DNA is TGTGCCAGCTCACCAAATTTAAGGGAGAATACTGAAGCTTTCTTT. It is translated as CASSPNLRENTEAFF.

As regards this clonotype: This may be a read error: a much more frequent sequence differs by one nucleotide. The CDR3 DNA reads as TGCACCAGCAGTTTGGGCGGGACGGGCTACAATGAGCAGTTCTTC. It encodes CTSSLGGTGYNEQFF. This rearrangement joins TRBV5-1 to TRBJ2-1, with a possible D match to TRBD2 (6 bases). Germline CDR1 and CDR2: SGHRS and YFSETQ. The CDR3 is made up of 15 amino acids. Drawing the rest from reference TRBV5-1 and TRBJ2-1, the complete variable domain is KAGVTQTPRYLIKTRGQQVTLSCSPISGHRSVSWYQQTPGQGLQFLFEYFSETQRNKGNFPGRFSGRQFSNSRSEMNVSTLELGDSALYLCTSSLGGTGYNEQFFGPGTRLTVL.

By proportion, this clonotype is medium-sized. V and J are TRBV5-1 and TRBJ2-1; 8 bases fit TRBD2. CDR1 SGHRS and CDR2 YFSETQ come from the germline V gene. The CDR3 sequence is 17 residues long. The ends lost 1 base at V and 0 bases at J; junction bases unmatched: 6. The CDR3 reads CASSLSLAASSYNEQFF. Here the CDR3 DNA reads TGCGCCAGCAGCTTGTCACTAGCGGCGAGCTCCTACAATGAGCAGTTCTTC.

A few counts support this clonotype. This rearrangement joins TRBV12-3 or TRBV12-4 to TRBJ1-2; unclear D gene. The V end was cut by 6 bases, the J end by 9 bases, with 20 bases between. The CDR3 consists of 14 residues. The DNA for the CDR3 is TGTGCCAGCAGCCCCTCAGAAGGCAGGACGAGCTACACCTTC. This gives the protein CASSPSEGRTSYTF.

Details on this clonotype: A read error may be the cause here, since a much bigger clone is one base away. The chain carries TRBV18 and TRBJ2-7; no definite D call. Trimming removed 3 bases at V and 7 bases at J, with 16 bases between. The germline gives CDR1 KGHSH, CDR2 LQKENI. There are 14 residues in the CDR3. The CDR3 DNA reads TGTGCCAGCTCACCGGGCGTCAGTCTTGAAGAGCAGTACTTC. Protein sequence: CASSPGVSLEEQYF.

This clonotype was recorded at least ten times. The chain recombines TRBV19 with TRBJ2-5; 8 nucleotides align to TRBD1. This CDR3 is 14 amino acids long. CDR1 LNHDA and CDR2 SQIVND come from the germline V gene (reference sequence). The V and J ends lost 4 bases and 5 bases, in that order; junction bases with no gene match: 6. CDR3 in amino acids: CASSTGQGRETQYF. The DNA for the CDR3 is TGTGCCAGTAGTACCGGACAGGGCCGTGAGACCCAGTACTTC.

This clonotype showed up many times. This CDR3 is CASSLGDTSYEQYF. The CDR3 coding sequence is TGTGCCAGCTCACTAGGGGACACGTCCTACGAGCAGTACTTC. The V call is TRBV18, the J call TRBJ2-7; D is perhaps TRBD1 (6 bases). The CDR3 has 14 amino acids. V shed 4 bases and J shed 1 base, with 11 bases lying between them. Germline CDR1 is KGHSH and CDR2 is LQKENI.

At least ten counts were recorded for this clonotype. This chain connects TRBV7-9 to TRBJ2-1, with 14 bases fitting TRBD2. Trimming at V came to 5 bases and at J to 9 bases, leaving 3 bases not matched to a gene. The CDR3 is 14 amino acids. Germline-derived CDR1 and CDR2 are SEHNR and FQNEAQ (reference sequence). The CDR3 protein is CASSRTSGRSEQFF. The CDR3 DNA follows: TGTGCCAGCAGCCGGACTAGCGGGAGGTCTGAGCAGTTCTTC.

In its sample, this clonotype was seen many times. The chain carries TRBV7-3 and TRBJ2-3; 9 bases are a match to TRBD2. V was pared by 3 bases and J by 2 bases, with 3 bases of the junction left unmatched. CDR3 length: 15 amino acids. CDR1 and CDR2 from the germline V gene are SGHTA and FQGTGA. This CDR3 reads CASSLASGITDTQYF. The CDR3, as DNA: TGTGCCAGCAGCTTGGCTAGCGGGATCACAGATACGCAGTATTTT.

This clonotype was detected a few times. This chain uses TRBV7-9 with TRBJ2-1; TRBD2 agrees at 9 bases. Germline CDR1 SEHNR, CDR2 FQNEAQ (reference sequence). The CDR3 length is 12 residues. V lost 7 bases and J lost 13; bases outside the gene matches: 8. The CDR3 sequence is CASNSGTSTQFF. DNA of the CDR3: TGTGCCAGCAACTCCGGGACTAGCACCCAGTTCTTC.

In its sample, this clonotype was seen many times. V gene TRBV30 combines with J gene TRBJ1-1; 7 positions agree with TRBD1. Unmatched junction bases numbered 7, after V lost 7 bases and J lost 2 bases. The V gene's germline CDR1 is GTSNPN and CDR2 SVGIG (reference sequence). The CDR3 spans 13 residues. The CDR3 nucleotides read TGTGCCTCGGGGACAGACCTTAACACTGAAGCTTTCTTT. Residues: CASGTDLNTEAFF.

The chain has TRBV18 and TRBJ2-2; D remains unclear. CDR1 and CDR2 (germline): KGHSH, LQKENI. This CDR3 spans 14 amino acids. With 3 bases removed from V and 3 bases from J, the gap between germline ends came to 8 bases. The CDR3, as DNA: TGTGCCAGCTCACCCACCCAGGACACCGGGGAGCTGTTTTTT. Amino acid sequence: CASSPTQDTGELFF.

This clonotype was observed at least ten times. The chain uses TRBV6-1 and TRBJ2-1; unclear D gene. Germline values: CDR1 MNHNS, CDR2 SASEGT. The V gene lost 0 bases and the J gene lost 9 bases, with 18 bases spanning the gap. CDR3 length equals 16 residues. CDR3: CASSEAGTTVLFEQFF. In DNA, the CDR3 is TGTGCCAGCAGTGAAGCAGGTACAACAGTCCTCTTTGAGCAGTTCTTC.

This clonotype was picked up many times. V usage is TRBV11-2 and J usage is TRBJ1-2; D may be TRBD1 (5 bases). The CDR3 runs 15 residues. V was clipped by 1 base and J by 2 bases, with 11 bases between them. The V gene's germline CDR1 is SGHAT and CDR2 FQNNGV. The CDR3 coding sequence is TGTGCCAGCAGCTTAGGGGGCAGACTAAACTATGGCTACACCTTC. Translation: CASSLGGRLNYGYTF.

By sample share, this clonotype is medium-sized. The CDR3 coding sequence is TGTGCCAGCAGTCCGGTTCTGAGCACAGATACGCAGTATTTT. Its protein is CASSPVLSTDTQYF. The chain joins TRBV6-1 to TRBJ2-3; no reliable D call. CDR1 is MNHNS, CDR2 SASEGT, per germline. The CDR3 covers 14 residues. V lost 5 bases to trimming and J lost 0 bases, with 9 bases between them.

Relative to its sample, this clonotype is medium-sized (0.01 to 0.1%). V usage is TRBV20-1 and J usage is TRBJ1-4; perhaps TRBD1 as D (5 bases). Germline V lookup: CDR1 DFQATT, CDR2 SNEGSKA (reference sequence). V lost 2 bases, J lost 6 bases, and 13 bases lay in between. This CDR3 has 14 amino acids. The CDR3 region has the DNA TGCAGTGCTAGACGCAGGGATGCGGATGAAAAACTGTTTTTT. The encoded protein is CSARRRDADEKLFF.

This clonotype was found many times. The chain joins TRBV6-5 to TRBJ1-1, with D perhaps matching TRBD1 (5 bases). Trimming left V 6 bases short and J 6 bases short, with 14 bases between. CDR3 size: 13 residues. In germline, CDR1 is MNHEY, CDR2 SVGAGI. CDR3 coding DNA: TGTGCCAGCAGGATCCCGGGACGCCCTGAAGCTTTCTTT. Amino acid sequence: CASRIPGRPEAFF.

This clonotype was counted ten times or more. The genes are TRBV3-1 and TRBJ1-1; a possible D gene is TRBD1 (6 bases). V lost 0 bases to trimming and J lost 11 bases, with 13 bases between them. The germline V gene encodes CDR1 LGHDT and CDR2 YNNKEL (reference sequence). CDR3 size: 13 residues. CDR3 nucleotides: TGTGCCAGCAGCCAAGATAGGAGGGGGAGGGCTTTCTTT. Translating it yields CASSQDRRGRAFF.

The gene calls are TRBV3-1 and TRBJ1-4, with 12 bases aligning to TRBD1. V gave up 3 bases and J gave up 10 bases; unmatched junction bases: 0. CDR3 length: 13 residues. Germline loops: CDR1 LGHDT, CDR2 YNNKEL (reference sequence). CDR3 amino acids: CASSQGQGAKLFF. The CDR3 DNA is TGTGCCAGCAGCCAGGGACAGGGGGCAAAACTGTTTTTT. The full variable domain, with the rest looked up from reference TRBV3-1 and TRBJ1-4, is DTAVSQTPKYLVTQMGNDKSIKCEQNLGHDTMYWYKQDSKKFLKIMFSYNNKELIINETVPNRFSPKSPDKAHLNLHINSLELGDSAVYFCASSQGQGAKLFFGSGTQLSVL.

V is TRBV4-1 and J is TRBJ2-7; D not certain. The CDR3 has 15 residues. V was clipped by 3 bases and J by 1 base, with 13 bases between them. Germline values: CDR1 MGHRA, CDR2 YSYEKL. The CDR3 spells CASSQNDGFSYEQYF. CDR3 bases: TGCGCCAGCAGCCAGAACGATGGGTTTTCCTACGAGCAGTACTTC.

By its share, this clonotype is medium-sized. The chain joins TRBV7-2 to TRBJ1-4; no reliable D call. CDR1 is SGHTA, CDR2 FQGNSA, per germline. The CDR3 contains 15 residues. Trimming removed 2 bases at V and 0 bases at J, with 7 bases between. DNA for the CDR3: TGTGCCAGCAGCTTATCGGGAGCAACTAATGAAAAACTGTTTTTT. As protein: CASSLSGATNEKLFF.